One and the same sample provided the 10 T cell receptor beta chains below, sequenced in a study of tumor-infiltrating lymphocytes in primary liver carcinoma. Synthesis of TCR beta cDNA was carried out from approximately 470 ng total RNA with a constant-region primer. Generation of the TCR beta libraries relied on three nested multiplex PCR rounds using slightly modified ARM-PCR. The first two PCR rounds used TRBV1-TRBV30 primers with a Cbeta primer, roughly 10 cycles each. Via MiXCR, TCRdb re-called the multiplex PCR reads, giving one row per CDR3 protein. The sample holds fewer than 400,000 distinct CDR3 sequences, more than 55% seen once. Germline DNA was also extracted, while the blood RNA originated from unsorted whole blood. The sequencing input was peripheral blood. These receptors originate from a man aged 35-49 years with primary liver carcinoma and hepatitis B virus infection.

Turning to this clonotype: It may be a read error: a sequence one base away is much more abundant. This sequence joins TRBV12-3 or TRBV12-4 and TRBJ2-2, with D maybe TRBD1 (5 bases). The CDR3 totals 14 residues. Trimming shortened V by 3 bases and J by 4 bases, and 9 bases separated the two germline ends. CDR3 region: CASSLLQVTGELFF. As DNA, the CDR3 is TGTGCCAGCAGTTTGCTACAGGTCACCGGGGAGCTGTTTTTT.

Note on this clonotype: A read error may be the cause here, since a much bigger clone is one base away. The V gene is TRBV4-2, the J gene TRBJ2-1; weak D call: TRBD2 (5 bases). Trimming cost V 8 bases and J 2 bases, with 13 bases left between them. CDR1 is LGHNA and CDR2 is YNFKEQ in the germline V gene. CDR3 length equals 14 residues. The CDR3 loop reads CASSPATTYNEQFF. The CDR3 region has the DNA TGTGCCAGCTCCCCAGCGACTACCTACAATGAGCAGTTCTTC.

V and J are TRBV7-9 and TRBJ2-5, with 7 bases fitting TRBD1. V lost 5 bases to trimming and J lost 4 bases; unmatched junction nucleotides: 4. Germline values: CDR1 SEHNR, CDR2 FQNEAQ (reference sequence). CDR3 length: 13 residues. The CDR3, as DNA: TGTGCCAGCAGCACAGGGGTTGGAGAGACCCAGTACTTC. Its translation is CASSTGVGETQYF.

On this clonotype: This clone may be a read error of a much larger clone one base away. The chain links TRBV10-3 to TRBJ2-2; 9 positions match TRBD2. CDR1 is ENHRY, CDR2 SYGVKD, per germline. The trim removed 2 bases at V and 9 bases at J, leaving 10 bases unmatched. CDR3 size: 16 residues. The CDR3, as DNA: TGTGCCATCAGTGAGCCTAGCGGGACGTCACCCCGGGAGCTGTTTTTT. Translation: CAISEPSGTSPRELFF.

As for this clonotype: A read error is likely, as this CDR3 ends without the conserved phenylalanine or tryptophan. V and J are TRBV11-1 and TRBJ2-5; 9 nucleotides align to TRBD1. Losses at the gene ends were 7 bases for V and 11 bases for J; bases not matched to a gene: 14. The germline CDR1 and CDR2 sequences are SGHAT and FQDESV (reference sequence). The CDR3 runs 14 residues. CDR3 DNA sequence: TGTGCCAGCACCCCCGGGACAGGGATAGAGAGTCAGTACCTC. Protein: CASTPGTGIESQYL.

The genes are TRBV6-6 and TRBJ2-1, with a weak D call TRBD2 (6 bases). Per germline, CDR1 MNHNY and CDR2 SVGAGI (reference sequence). This CDR3 is 14 amino acids long. This CDR3 reads CATRRDLSYNEQFF. The DNA for the CDR3 is TGTGCAACCAGGCGGGACCTCTCCTACAATGAGCAGTTCTTC.

CDR3 DNA sequence: TGTGCCATCAGGGCCCAAGGGGCTTTGGACACTGAAGCTTTCTTT. This translates into CAIRAQGALDTEAFF. V and J are TRBV10-3 and TRBJ1-1; D might be TRBD1 (5 bases). Germline V CDR1 and CDR2: ENHRY, SYGVKD. Trimming took 6 bases from V and 3 from J, leaving 17 bases between them. This CDR3 is built from 15 residues.

This clonotype showed up just a few times. This chain connects TRBV7-9 to TRBJ2-3; 7 bases align to TRBD2. V shed 3 bases, J shed 2 bases, and the junction held 8 bases outside the gene matches. The germline V gene has CDR1 SEHNR and CDR2 FQNEAQ (reference sequence). The CDR3 spans 16 residues. CDR3 DNA sequence: TGTGCCAGCAGCTTTCCCTCGCGGGAGAACACAGATACGCAGTATTTT. This encodes CASSFPSRENTDTQYF.

Notes on this clonotype: A read error may explain this, as a much larger clone is one base away. The V gene is TRBV29-1, the J gene TRBJ2-3; 8 nucleotides align to TRBD1. With 8 bases clipped from V and 1 base from J, the junction kept 5 bases outside the gene matches. This CDR3 has 13 residues. Germline CDR1 is SQVTM and CDR2 is ANQGSEA. The DNA for the CDR3 is TGCAGCATGGTCAGGGGGCGCACAGATACGCAGTATTTT. Its translation is CSMVRGRTDTQYF.

V is TRBV6-2 or TRBV6-3 and J is TRBJ2-7, with a tentative D call TRBD2 (5 bases). The CDR3 loop spans 13 amino acids. CDR1 is MNHEY and CDR2 is SVGEGT in the germline V gene. Trimming left V 7 bases short and J 2 bases short, with 12 bases between. The CDR3 DNA sequence: TGTGCCAGCAATGTTCTCGGGGCCTACGAGCAGTACTTC. Translating it yields CASNVLGAYEQYF.